This is a list of T cell receptor beta chains from one sample in a study of blood T cells in healthy people across ages. TCRdb re-called the 5' RACE reads through MiXCR, storing one row per CDR3 protein. The sample gives 1 million or so distinct CDR3 sequences, under 45% of which show up once; approximately 20% is in the top ten. Sequencing used blood. The receptors here all came from a woman aged 60-75 years in good health. The CDR3 runs from the conserved cysteine through the conserved F or W. A D gene is named only where the DNA matches it firmly. Some rows mark clone size as missing; the rest say once, few, many or name a class of expanded clone.

v_gene	d_gene	j_gene	abundance	CDR3aa	CDR3nt
TRBV12-3/TRBV12-4	TRBD1	TRBJ2-7	NA	CASSGTGPLYEQYF	TGTGCCAGCAGCGGGACAGGTCCTCTTTACGAGCAGTACTTC
TRBV14	TRBD2	TRBJ2-7	few	CASSPGGSLGEQYF	TGTGCCAGCAGCCCCGGGGGGTCCCTAGGCGAGCAGTACTTC
TRBV12-3/TRBV12-4	NA	TRBJ2-3	many	CASRAAVEDTQYF	TGTGCCAGCAGGGCGGCCGTGGAGGATACGCAGTATTTT
TRBV9	TRBD2	TRBJ2-1	few	CASSVGSGGHLDEQFF	TGTGCCAGCAGCGTAGGGTCGGGGGGGCACCTAGATGAGCAGTTCTTC
TRBV5-1	TRBD2	TRBJ2-1	NA	CASGGGYYNEQFF	TGCGCCAGCGGGGGGGGTTACTACAATGAGCAGTTCTTC
TRBV27	NA	TRBJ2-7	NA	CASSERRGYGQYF	TGTGCCAGCAGTGAACGGAGGGGTTACGGGCAGTACTTC
TRBV27	NA	TRBJ2-2	NA	CASSLSVTNTGELFF	TGTGCCAGCAGTTTGTCGGTTACGAACACCGGGGAGCTGTTTTTT
TRBV9	NA	TRBJ2-7	few	CASSVALSSKDQYF	TGTGCCAGCAGCGTAGCTCTGTCTAGCAAGGACCAGTACTTC
TRBV6-1	NA	TRBJ1-6	NA	CASRETFLGSYNSPLHF	TGTGCCAGTAGGGAAACGTTTCTGGGCTCCTATAATTCACCCCTCCACTTT
TRBV12-3/TRBV12-4	NA	TRBJ2-3	few	CASSPSRLSTDTQYF	TGTGCCAGCAGTCCCTCGCGGCTGAGCACAGATACGCAGTATTTT
TRBV27	NA	TRBJ2-7	NA	CASSFGQGCEQYF	TGTGCCAGCAGTTTTGGGCAGGGCTGCGAGCAGTACTTC
TRBV6-6	TRBD2	TRBJ2-3	NA	CASSWGLAGGPKDTQYF	TGTGCCAGCAGTTGGGGACTAGCGGGAGGGCCTAAAGATACGCAGTATTTT
TRBV29-1	NA	TRBJ2-7	NA	CSVEAPPQGIHEQYF	TGCAGCGTTGAAGCACCCCCTCAGGGGATCCACGAGCAGTACTTC
TRBV9	TRBD2	TRBJ2-1	NA	CASSNIAGGYNEQFF	TGTGCCAGCAGCAATATAGCGGGGGGTTACAATGAGCAGTTCTTC
TRBV2	TRBD2	TRBJ2-5	few	CASSARLAEQETQYF	TGTGCCAGCAGTGCCAGACTAGCGGAACAAGAGACCCAGTACTTC
TRBV14	NA	TRBJ2-7	NA	CASSRGTEYEQYF	TGTGCCAGCAGCCGCGGGACAGAATACGAGCAGTACTTC
TRBV7-2	TRBD1	TRBJ1-5	few	CASSADRGPYQPQHF	TGTGCCAGCAGCGCGGACAGGGGACCTTATCAGCCCCAGCATTTT
TRBV12-3/TRBV12-4	TRBD2	TRBJ2-1	NA	CASSFSTSGRRGEQFF	TGTGCCAGCAGTTTTAGCACTAGCGGGAGAAGGGGTGAGCAGTTCTTC
TRBV6-6	TRBD2	TRBJ2-3	NA	CASSAGTSWSTDTQYF	TGTGCCAGCAGCGCGGGGACTAGCTGGAGCACAGATACGCAGTATTTT
TRBV3-1	TRBD1	TRBJ2-4	many	CASSQDRDRGLNIQYF	TGTGCCAGCAGCCAAGACCGGGACAGGGGGCTCAACATTCAGTACTTC
TRBV11-2	TRBD1	TRBJ1-2	few	CASSLDGGTAYGYTF	TGTGCCAGCAGCTTAGACGGTGGGACAGCTTATGGCTACACCTTC
TRBV2	TRBD2	TRBJ2-5	NA	CASSSGTSGVRQYF	TGTGCCAGCAGTAGCGGGACTAGCGGGGTACGGCAGTACTTC
TRBV5-1	TRBD2	TRBJ2-1	few	CASSGGSGLNEQFF	TGCGCCAGCAGCGGGGGTAGCGGGTTAAATGAGCAGTTCTTC
TRBV15	TRBD2	TRBJ2-7	few	CATSTGRGGNYEQYF	TGTGCCACCAGCACAGGGCGGGGGGGGAACTACGAGCAGTACTTC
TRBV6-1	NA	TRBJ1-6	NA	CASSELGGVMGFGMGSPLHF	TGTGCCAGCAGTGAACTAGGCGGGGTGATGGGGTTCGGTATGGGTTCACCCCTCCACTTT
TRBV27	NA	TRBJ2-7	NA	CASSLRGRLGSEQYF	TGTGCCAGCAGTTTGCGTGGACGGCTGGGTAGCGAGCAGTACTTC
TRBV20-1	NA	TRBJ1-2	NA	CSATEDSNYGYTF	TGCAGTGCTACAGAGGACAGTAACTATGGCTACACCTTC
TRBV20-1	TRBD2	TRBJ2-7	NA	CSASLGAGGVDEQYF	TGCAGTGCTAGTCTCGGGGCGGGAGGAGTCGATGAGCAGTACTTC
TRBV7-2	NA	TRBJ2-2	NA	CASSFPSRVTGELFF	TGTGCCAGCAGCTTCCCCAGTAGGGTCACCGGGGAGCTGTTTTTT
TRBV5-1	TRBD1	TRBJ2-5	NA	CASSLQGEETQYF	TGCGCCAGCAGCTTGCAGGGGGAAGAGACCCAGTACTTC